This TCR beta chain came from a study of OX40 agonist ivuxolimab in advanced cancers. Across the study: Six ivuxolimab dose levels, 0.01 to 10 mg/kg, were given intravenously every 2 weeks. Overall study results and limits: Researchers did not determine the expanded peripheral T cells' antigen specificity.

This clone was recorded once. No antigen is known for it. Researchers took blood at baseline, on cycle 4 day 1, and on cycle 7 day 1. This CDR3 region has 17 residues. The ends were cut back, 1 base at V and 8 bases at J, with 22 bases in the middle. Germline V lookup: CDR1 SGDLS, CDR2 YYNGEE. Method: immunoSEQ multiplex PCR; TCRdb's copy keeps in-frame clones and lacks some. The sample yields tens of thousands of clones, 80% to 90% seen once. The sequence derives from an adult with an advanced solid tumor such as melanoma, head and neck, liver or kidney cancer. The sample consisted of CD4+ or CD8+ T cells sorted from blood, taken in a trial of the OX40 agonist ivuxolimab. This sequence joins TRBV9 and TRBJ2-1; tentative D call: TRBD1 (6 bases). CDR3 sequence (DNA): TGTGCCAGCAGCGTAAGCTCAGGGGACCTGAGGCCGGATGAGCAGTTCTTC. Its translation: CASSVSSGDLRPDEQFF.